Ten or more counts support the clone carrying this T cell receptor beta chain. Antigen: not known. This entry comes from a study of metastatic and nonmetastatic thyroid tumors. About the study: Blood and tumor or nodule tissue repertoires from malignant and benign thyroid patients were compared.

V shed 0 bases and J shed 7 bases, with 5 bases lying between them. The CDR3 contains 12 residues. CDR1 is SGDLS, CDR2 YYNGEE, per germline. Under the authors' procedure: A papillary thyroid cancer distant-metastasis classifier was built from CDR3 differences across clinicopathological groups. With MiXCR, TCRdb called clones anew from the PCR reads. The V and J calls and clone size are TCRdb's, not the authors'. This table holds approximately 15,000 clones, 23% found once. The entire patient cohort was treatment-naive prior to thyroid surgery. Study-wide findings and caveats: Benign nodules reportedly had significantly lower TCR beta diversity than malignant thyroid tumors in blood and tumor.

The chain uses TRBV9 and TRBJ2-1; D is perhaps TRBD1 (5 bases). The sequence derives from a female donor with papillary thyroid cancer or a benign thyroid nodule (not recorded which). Some clones in this sample may be carry-over from other donors' samples. Sequenced: adjacent normal tissue. Here the CDR3 DNA reads TGTGCCAGCAGCGTAGAGGGGAATGAGCAGTTCTTC. Translation gives CASSVEGNEQFF. Looking up the rest from reference TRBV9 and TRBJ2-1 gives the full variable domain: DSGVTQTPKHLITATGQRVTLRCSPRSGDLSVYWYQQSLDQGLQFLIQYYNGEERAKGNILERFSAQQFPDLHSELNLSSLELGDSALYFCASSVEGNEQFFGPGTRLTVL.